The 16 T cell receptor beta chains presented below share a single source sample, sequenced in a study of T cell clonality in common variable immunodeficiency. Study-wide findings and caveats: Common variable immunodeficiency TCR beta sequences reportedly had fewer deletions and N-nucleotide insertions.

Antigens of these TCRs are unknown. Measured with immunoSEQ multiplex PCR; TCRdb has only the in-frame clones, and not every one. Observed in the sample are 15,000 to 25,000 clones, none of them singletons. Sequencing was performed on peripheral blood mononuclear cells. The receptor source for this set is a human donor with common variable immunodeficiency.

With regard to this clone: The read gets to within 3 residues of the CDR3 end, and the germline J gene fills in the rest. The chain combines TRBV6-2 or TRBV6-3 with TRBJ2-1; D is unclear. V was pared by 0 bases and J by 6 bases, with 3 bases between. CDR1 is MNHEY, CDR2 SVGEGT, per germline. CDR3 size: 12 residues. CDR3 bases read: TGTGCCAGCAGTTACTCGGCCAATGAG. It translates to CASSYSANE. The whole CDR3 region reads CASSYSANEQFF.

This clone was counted only a few times. The DNA ends 3 residues before the CDR3 does, and the rest of the CDR3 is filled in from the germline J gene. The chain couples TRBV18 to TRBJ1-1; 10 bases are a match to TRBD1. CDR3 length: 14 residues. Germline V gives CDR1 KGHSH, CDR2 LQKENI. The V segment lost 3 bases and the J segment 5 bases; nucleotides outside the gene matches: 3. The CDR3 region is CASSPGQGRTEAFF. The CDR3 DNA, read in part, is TGTGCCAGCTCACCGGGACAGGGGAGAACTGAA.

This clone was counted a few times. From the germline J gene comes the end of the CDR3, since the read stops 3 residues before it. The genes are TRBV18 and TRBJ2-1; 9 nucleotides line up with TRBD1. Germline CDR1 and CDR2: KGHSH and LQKENI. This CDR3 region has 14 residues. Trimming took 3 bases from V and 6 from J; bases not matched to a gene: 3. CDR3 region: CASSPTGGFNEQFF. The CDR3 DNA, read in part, is TGTGCCAGCTCACCGACAGGGGGTTTCAATGAG.

Regarding this clone: The CDR3 goes on 3 residues after the read ends, and that part is filled in from the germline J gene. This sequence joins TRBV18 and TRBJ2-7; 7 positions agree with TRBD1. V shed 3 bases and J 4 bases; nucleotides not matched to a gene: 3. Germline V gives CDR1 KGHSH, CDR2 LQKENI. This CDR3 has 13 amino acids. The CDR3 sequence: CASSPRGQYEQYF. The CDR3 bases that were read are TGTGCCAGCTCACCCCGGGGACAGTACGAG.

This CDR3 reads CASSPAGEYGYTF. The CDR3 bases that were read are TGTGCCAGCAGTCCGGCAGGGGAATATGGC. The chain combines TRBV2 with TRBJ1-2; D is possibly TRBD1 (6 bases). Coverage ceases 3 residues before the CDR3 finishes, and the germline J gene fills in the end. The CDR3 runs 13 residues. Trimming stripped 5 bases from V and 5 bases from J, with 12 bases between. Looked up from germline, CDR1 is SNHLY and CDR2 is FYNNEI.

This clone has just a few counts. This sample includes further DNA sequences coding for the same CDR3. CDR3 amino acids: CASSIRQGAQPQHF. CDR3 DNA (partial): TGTGCCAGTAGTATCCGACAGGGGGCTCAGCCC. The J gene is TRBJ1-5, the V gene TRBV19, with 10 bases identical to TRBD1. The CDR3 end lies 3 residues beyond the end of the read and is filled in from the germline J gene. V was clipped by 3 bases and J by 6 bases; unmatched bases: 2. The germline CDR1 and CDR2 sequences are LNHDA and SQIVND (reference sequence). The CDR3 is 14 residues long.

The CDR3 protein is CASSERRVNEQFF. Incomplete CDR3 DNA: TGTGCCAGCAGTGAGAGACGGGTCAATGAG. The J gene is TRBJ2-1, the V gene TRBV2; D is unresolved. The read stops 3 residues short of the end of the CDR3; the missing end is completed from the germline J gene. The V end lost 3 bases, the J end lost 6 bases, and 9 bases lay between the germline ends. This CDR3 has 13 amino acids. Germline-derived CDR1 and CDR2 are SNHLY and FYNNEI.

This clone was seen a few times. The sequenced fragment ends 3 residues before the CDR3 boundary, so the rest is inferred from the germline J gene. This chain joins TRBV7-2 and TRBJ2-5, with D possibly being TRBD1 (5 bases). The CDR3 loop spans 15 amino acids. Germline V lookup: CDR1 SGHTA, CDR2 FQGNSA. V was clipped by 1 base and J by 0 bases, with 9 bases between them. The sequenced CDR3 bases are TGTGCCAGCAGCTTAGTCCCGACAGACCAAGAGACC. Translation gives CASSLVPTDQET. The entire CDR3 reads CASSLVPTDQETQYF. The complete variable domain, with remaining parts taken from reference TRBV7-2 and TRBJ2-5, reads GAGVSQSPSNKVTEKGKDVELRCDPISGHTALYWYRQSLGQGLEFLIYFQGNSAPDKSGLPSDRFSAERTGGSVSTLTIQRTQQEDSAVYLCASSLVPTDQETQYFGPGTRLLVL.

Regarding this clone: The read comes to an end 3 residues before the CDR3 does, leaving the germline J gene to fill in the end. V gene TRBV29-1 combines with J gene TRBJ2-5; 10 positions match TRBD2. CDR3 length: 14 residues. Germline V lookup: CDR1 SQVTM, CDR2 ANQGSEA. J gave up 1 base and V 5 bases, and 4 bases lay outside the gene matches. CDR3 DNA, as far as it was read: TGCAGCGTTAAACTAGCGGGGTTCCAAGAGACC. It is translated as CSVKLAGFQET. The whole CDR3 sequence reads CSVKLAGFQETQYF.

On this clone: The CDR3 extends 3 residues past the end of the read, so its final part is completed from the germline J gene. The chain joins TRBV30 to TRBJ2-3, with D perhaps matching TRBD1 (5 bases). There are 16 residues in the CDR3. V lost 2 bases and J lost 2, with 17 bases in between. From germline, CDR1 is GTSNPN and CDR2 SVGIG (reference sequence). Here the CDR3 reads CAWSLAVAGLTDTQYF. The sequenced CDR3 bases are TGTGCCTGGAGTCTCGCCGTGGCAGGGCTCACAGATACG.

Regarding this clone: The observed sequence ends 3 residues before the CDR3 terminus, with the missing tail filled in from the germline J gene. The chain combines TRBV7-2 with TRBJ2-7, with D perhaps matching TRBD2 (5 bases). Trimming took off 1 base at V and 4 bases at J, with 14 bases between the two ends. The CDR3 totals 15 residues. Germline CDR1 is SGHTA and CDR2 is FQGNSA. Here the CDR3 reads CASSLGASTMYEQYF. CDR3 bases read: TGTGCCAGCAGCTTAGGGGCTAGCACCATGTACGAG.

This clone showed up many times. The CDR3 end is not reached by the read, which stops 3 residues before it; the germline J gene fills it in. V usage is TRBV2 and J usage is TRBJ2-7; TRBD2 matches at 10 bases. From germline, CDR1 is SNHLY and CDR2 FYNNEI. The V gene end was trimmed by 1 base and the J gene end by 3 bases; junction bases not matched to a gene: 3. The CDR3 runs 15 residues. The CDR3 region is CASSEGLAGFYEQYF. CDR3 DNA, as far as it was read: TGTGCCAGCAGTGAAGGACTAGCGGGTTTCTACGAG.

A remark on this clone: The read ends 3 residues shy of where the CDR3 ends; the end is completed using the germline J gene. The chain employs TRBV6-2 or TRBV6-3 and TRBJ2-1; 10 nucleotides match TRBD2. The germline V gene has CDR1 MNHEY and CDR2 SVGEGT. V dropped 7 bases and J dropped 9; count of bases not matched to a gene: 9. This CDR3 spans 14 amino acids. The CDR3 spells CASIRSGGHVEQFF. CDR3 DNA (partial): TGTGCCAGCATCCGTAGCGGGGGGCATGTTGAG.

CDR3 bases read: TGTGCCAGCAGCTTAATTAGCGGGAGCACGGAGACC. It translates to CASSLISGSTET. The CDR3 in full is CASSLISGSTETQYF. The chain employs TRBV7-3 and TRBJ2-5; 9 bases fit TRBD2. The read finishes 3 residues shy of the CDR3 end, and the germline J gene is used to complete it. Trimming took 1 base from V and 5 from J; bases not matched to a gene: 5. The CDR3 sequence is 15 residues long. Germline-derived CDR1 and CDR2 are SGHTA and FQGTGA.

This clone was detected a few times. The read is 3 residues too short to cover the CDR3 end, so that end is filled in from the germline J gene. The chain combines TRBV6-2 or TRBV6-3 with TRBJ1-5, with TRBD1 matching 9 bases. This CDR3 is 16 amino acids long. Germline trimming cut 4 bases from V and 4 bases from J; bases unmatched to any gene: 8. Germline loops: CDR1 MNHEY, CDR2 SVGEGT. The part of the CDR3 DNA that was read is TGTGCCAGCAGTTCCGAAGGGACAGGGCGAAATCAGCCC. It codes for CASSSEGTGRNQP. The CDR3 in its entirety is CASSSEGTGRNQPQHF.

A note on this clone: The read gets to within 3 residues of the CDR3 end, and the germline J gene fills in the rest. The chain couples TRBV7-2 to TRBJ1-4, with D unresolved. The CDR3 spans 14 residues. Germline CDR1 reads SGHTA; CDR2 reads FQGNSA. Trimming took off 1 base at V and 5 bases at J, with 8 bases between the two ends. CDR3 bases read: TGTGCCAGCAGCTTAGGCTACGCAAATGAAAAA. It codes for CASSLGYANEK. The entire CDR3 protein is CASSLGYANEKLFF.